These 31 T cell receptor beta chains originate from one sample sequenced in a study of blood T cell repertoires in COVID-19. Sequenced by immunoSEQ multiplex PCR; TCRdb stores in-frame clones only, minus some. The data hold 61,000 or so clones, with around 85% observed a single time. Sample: peripheral blood. These receptors all stem from a woman in her seventies with acute or convalescent COVID-19.

This clone was observed a single time. The rearrangement joins TRBV2 to TRBJ2-5; 9 bases fit TRBD2. Germline V gives CDR1 SNHLY, CDR2 FYNNEI. The V segment lost 2 bases and the J segment 2 bases; nucleotides outside the gene matches: 9. CDR3 length: 17 amino acids. The CDR3 nucleotides read TGTGCCAGCAGTGAATCAAGCGGGGGGCCAACACAAGAGACCCAGTACTTC. Translating it yields CASSESSGGPTQETQYF.

The rearrangement uses TRBV6-2 or TRBV6-3 and TRBJ2-3, with 10 bases matching TRBD2. The CDR3 is 13 residues long. V dropped 2 bases and J dropped 14; count of bases not matched to a gene: 7. CDR1 and CDR2 from the germline V gene are MNHEY and SVGEGT. The CDR3, as DNA: TGTGCCAGCAGTTACCAAGCGGGGGGGCCCCGGTATTTT. It translates to CASSYQAGGPRYF.

This chain links TRBV9 with TRBJ1-4; 11 positions agree with TRBD1. CDR3 length equals 14 residues. The germline gives CDR1 SGDLS, CDR2 YYNGEE. The J segment lost 8 bases and the V segment lost 0 bases, leaving 0 bases of the junction unmatched. The CDR3 DNA sequence: TGTGCCAGCAGCGTAGGGACAGGGGGCGAAAAACTGTTTTTT. Translated: CASSVGTGGEKLFF.

This chain uses TRBV21-1 with TRBJ1-5; the table's D call TRBD1 went unverified against the DNA. TRBV21-1 is deemed a pseudogene. This CDR3 is built from 14 residues. The CDR3 sequence is CASSPNHSNQPQHF. CDR3 bases: TGTGCCAGCAGTCCAAATCATAGCAATCAGCCCCAGCATTTT.

CDR3 DNA: TGTGCCAGCATCCTAGACAGGGGAGACTATGGCTACACCTTC. Translation gives CASILDRGDYGYTF. The V and J genes are TRBV2 and TRBJ1-2; 8 bases match TRBD1. The CDR3 spans 14 residues. CDR1 SNHLY and CDR2 FYNNEI come from the germline V gene. Losses at the gene ends were 7 bases for V and 3 bases for J; bases not matched to a gene: 7.

This clone has a handful of counts. The V and J genes are TRBV7-8 and TRBJ2-1, with D perhaps TRBD2 (6 bases). V shed 0 bases and J shed 4 bases, with 13 bases lying between them. This CDR3 contains 16 residues. The V gene's germline CDR1 is SGHVS and CDR2 FQNEAQ. CDR3 nucleotides: TGTGCCAGCAGCTTAGCGCGGAGGGACCCATACAATGAGCAGTTCTTC. As protein: CASSLARRDPYNEQFF.

The J gene is TRBJ2-1, the V gene TRBV24-1, with unresolved D. Germline CDR1 and CDR2: KGHDR and SFDVKD. Trimming pared 1 base from V and 2 bases from J, leaving 8 bases between. This CDR3 has 15 residues. The CDR3 DNA sequence: TGTGCCACCAGTGATTTAAGCGCGACCTACAATGAGCAGTTCTTC. Its protein product is CATSDLSATYNEQFF.

The rearrangement uses TRBV2 and TRBJ2-1; D might be TRBD2 (5 bases). CDR3 length: 15 amino acids. Deletions cut 2 bases from V and 3 bases from J, with 11 bases between. The germline CDR1 and CDR2 sequences are SNHLY and FYNNEI. CDR3 protein: CASSEPGKSYNEQFF. CDR3 DNA sequence: TGTGCCAGCAGTGAACCCGGGAAAAGCTACAATGAGCAGTTCTTC.

The chain combines TRBV14 with TRBJ2-5; tentatively, D is TRBD2 (7 bases). Germline lookup yields CDR1 SGHDN and CDR2 FVKESK. The CDR3 extends over 14 amino acids. The V end was cut by 5 bases, the J end by 4 bases, with 14 bases between. In DNA form, the CDR3 reads TGTGCCAGCAGCGTGCACGGGGGGCGAGAGACCCAGTACTTC. Translating gives CASSVHGGRETQYF. The full variable domain, completed using reference TRBV14 and TRBJ2-5, is EAGVTQFPSHSVIEKGQTVTLRCDPISGHDNLYWYRRVMGKEIKFLLHFVKESKQDESGMPNNRFLAERTGGTYSTLKVQPAELEDSGVYFCASSVHGGRETQYFGPGTRLLVL.

J is TRBJ2-4 and V is TRBV5-1; 7 bases line up with TRBD1. The CDR3 extends over 16 amino acids. Per the germline V gene, CDR1 is SGHRS and CDR2 is YFSETQ. The V gene end was trimmed by 4 bases and the J gene end by 7 bases; junction bases not matched to a gene: 14. The CDR3 loop reads CASSPTTGMTNNIQYF. The CDR3 DNA reads as TGCGCCAGCAGCCCCACGACAGGGATGACAAACAACATTCAGTACTTC. Drawing the rest from reference TRBV5-1 and TRBJ2-4, the complete variable domain is KAGVTQTPRYLIKTRGQQVTLSCSPISGHRSVSWYQQTPGQGLQFLFEYFSETQRNKGNFPGRFSGRQFSNSRSEMNVSTLELGDSALYLCASSPTTGMTNNIQYFGAGTRLSVL.

The V and J genes are TRBV5-1 and TRBJ2-2; TRBD1 agrees at 7 bases. V was pared by 6 bases and J by 1 base, with 6 bases of the junction left unmatched. Germline V CDR1 and CDR2: SGHRS, YFSETQ. The CDR3 has 15 residues. For the CDR3, the DNA is TGCGCCAGCAAAACAGGGGACAGGAACACCGGGGAGCTGTTTTTT. Encoded protein: CASKTGDRNTGELFF.

V usage is TRBV11-2 and J usage is TRBJ2-3, with a weak D call TRBD2 (6 bases). V lost 5 bases and J 2 bases, leaving 20 bases between the germline ends. CDR3 length: 17 residues. Germline-derived CDR1 and CDR2 are SGHAT and FQNNGV. CDR3 amino acids: CASSPSGGTSITDTQYF. The DNA of the CDR3 is TGTGCCAGCAGCCCGAGCGGCGGGACGTCAATCACAGATACGCAGTATTTT.

The V call is TRBV5-6, the J call TRBJ1-2; D uncertain. In germline, CDR1 is SGHDT, CDR2 YYEEEE. The CDR3 runs to 12 residues. Trimming took 4 bases from V and 5 from J, leaving 9 bases between them. In DNA form, the CDR3 reads TGTGCCAGCAGCCGAGGGAGTTATGGCTACACCTTC. The encoded protein is CASSRGSYGYTF.

The chain uses TRBV20-1 and TRBJ1-1; D remains unclear. The CDR3 spans 11 residues. Trimming removed 3 bases from V and 8 bases from J, with 10 bases in between. CDR1 and CDR2 from the germline V gene are DFQATT and SNEGSKA (reference sequence). CDR3: CSASPGDEAFF. The CDR3 DNA is TGCAGTGCTAGCCCAGGCGACGAAGCTTTCTTT.

The table lists this clone with a few counts. The rearrangement uses TRBV5-1 and TRBJ2-7; 11 bases align to TRBD2. Germline V CDR1 and CDR2: SGHRS, YFSETQ. This CDR3 comprises 16 residues. V shed 5 bases, J shed 3 bases, and the junction held 10 bases outside the gene matches. This CDR3 reads CASRLLAGAVHYEQYF. The CDR3, as DNA: TGCGCCAGCAGGCTACTAGCGGGGGCGGTTCACTACGAGCAGTACTTC. The entire variable domain, with the rest obtained from reference TRBV5-1 and TRBJ2-7, is as follows: KAGVTQTPRYLIKTRGQQVTLSCSPISGHRSVSWYQQTPGQGLQFLFEYFSETQRNKGNFPGRFSGRQFSNSRSEMNVSTLELGDSALYLCASRLLAGAVHYEQYFGPGTRLTVT.

The genes are TRBV7-3 and TRBJ2-1; D is possibly TRBD2 (6 bases). CDR1 is SGHTA, CDR2 FQGTGA, per germline. The V and J ends lost 5 bases and 8 bases respectively, with 22 bases between them. This CDR3 is 16 amino acids long. CDR3 nucleotides: TGTGCCAGCAGCAACCAACCGGCGGGGACTGTGGATGAGCAGTTCTTC. Protein: CASSNQPAGTVDEQFF.

J is TRBJ1-5 and V is TRBV6-5, with 8 bases matching TRBD1. The CDR3 extends over 15 amino acids. Germline CDR1 MNHEY, CDR2 SVGAGI. J was trimmed by 4 bases and V by 2 bases; bases with no gene match: 4. The CDR3 sequence: CASSYGTGRNQPQHF. As DNA, the CDR3 is TGTGCCAGCAGTTACGGGACAGGCCGGAATCAGCCCCAGCATTTT.

CDR3 DNA sequence: TGTGCCAGCTCACCGATTTCAGGGGGCTCCTACGAGCAGTACTTC. Residues: CASSPISGGSYEQYF. The V and J genes are TRBV18 and TRBJ2-7; 7 bases line up with TRBD1. V lost 3 bases to trimming and J lost 0 bases; unmatched junction nucleotides: 5. Germline assignment: CDR1 KGHSH and CDR2 LQKENI. The CDR3 is 15 residues long.

This clone was observed many times. V usage is TRBV5-1 and J usage is TRBJ1-6; no definite D call. V was shortened by 0 bases and J by 15 bases, with 19 bases between the two germline ends. Per the germline V gene, CDR1 is SGHRS and CDR2 is YFSETQ. The CDR3 length is 15 residues. The chain's CDR3 is CASSLAGVIQKDLHF. Written as DNA, the CDR3 is TGCGCCAGCAGCTTGGCCGGAGTAATTCAGAAGGACCTCCACTTT.

This sequence joins TRBV19 and TRBJ1-3, with 11 bases lining up with TRBD1. CDR1 is LNHDA, CDR2 SQIVND, per germline (reference sequence). With V trimmed by 6 bases and J by 0 bases, 1 base remained unmatched. The CDR3 spans 15 residues. This CDR3 reads CASSGQGASGNTIYF. The DNA of the CDR3 is TGTGCCAGTAGCGGACAGGGGGCCTCTGGAAACACCATATATTTT.

The rearrangement uses TRBV4-2 and TRBJ1-4, with D possibly TRBD1 on 5 matching bases. Between the trimmed V and J ends, which lost 0 bases and 8 bases, there was a span of 10 bases. CDR1 and CDR2 from the germline V gene are LGHNA and YNFKEQ. This CDR3 has 14 residues. CDR3: CASSQDGQGEKLFF. In DNA form, the CDR3 reads TGTGCCAGCAGCCAAGATGGGCAGGGAGAAAAACTGTTTTTT.

The count of this clone is one. The rearrangement links TRBV7-2 to TRBJ2-3, with D possibly matching TRBD2 (7 bases). The V end was cut by 5 bases, the J end by 3 bases, with 15 bases between. CDR3 length: 15 amino acids. CDR1 is SGHTA and CDR2 is FQGNSA in the germline V gene. CDR3 sequence: CASSLQGGETDTQYF. Written as DNA, the CDR3 is TGTGCCAGCAGCCTACAGGGAGGGGAGACAGATACGCAGTATTTT. Full variable domain (missing parts from reference TRBV7-2 and TRBJ2-3): GAGVSQSPSNKVTEKGKDVELRCDPISGHTALYWYRQSLGQGLEFLIYFQGNSAPDKSGLPSDRFSAERTGGSVSTLTIQRTQQEDSAVYLCASSLQGGETDTQYFGPGTRLTVL.

V usage is TRBV9 and J usage is TRBJ1-4, with D possibly TRBD1 on 6 matching bases. The CDR3 is 15 amino acids. Trimming removed 3 bases from V and 8 bases from J, with 17 bases in between. CDR1 and CDR2 from the germline V gene are SGDLS and YYNGEE. CDR3 region: CASSEQGFREEKLFF. For the CDR3, the DNA is TGTGCCAGCAGCGAGCAGGGGTTTAGGGAGGAAAAACTGTTTTTT.

The chain recombines TRBV2 with TRBJ2-3, with TRBD2 identical over 7 bases. V lost 6 bases, J lost 10 bases, and 10 bases stayed unmatched. The CDR3 runs to 13 residues. CDR1 is SNHLY, CDR2 FYNNEI, per germline. This chain's CDR3 is CASRDSGPRAQYF. The CDR3 region has the DNA TGTGCCAGCAGGGATAGCGGGCCTAGGGCGCAGTATTTT.

The chain has TRBV4-2 and TRBJ2-3; 9 bases are a match to TRBD2. The CDR3 consists of 17 residues. Trimming cost V 0 bases and J 6 bases; bases outside gene matches: 10. CDR1 is LGHNA, CDR2 YNFKEQ, per germline. The CDR3 DNA sequence: TGTGCCAGCAGCCAAGAGGAGCGGGGGGAGAGGGGGGATACGCAGTATTTT. Its protein is CASSQEERGERGDTQYF.

The chain employs TRBV13 and TRBJ2-7, with TRBD2 identical over 8 bases. In germline, CDR1 is PRHDT, CDR2 FYEKMQ (reference sequence). This CDR3 is 14 amino acids long. Losses at the gene ends were 6 bases for V and 0 bases for J; bases not matched to a gene: 4. Here the CDR3 DNA reads TGTGCCAGCAGGGGCGGGGGGAGCTCCTACGAGCAGTACTTC. Translation: CASRGGGSSYEQYF.

The V and J genes are TRBV28 and TRBJ2-1; TRBD1 matches at 7 bases. Germline CDR1 MDHEN, CDR2 SYDVKM. V was pared by 4 bases and J by 5 bases, with 5 bases of the junction left unmatched. CDR3 length equals 14 residues. CDR3: CASSSGTANNEQFF. The CDR3 nucleotides are TGTGCCAGCAGTTCCGGGACAGCAAACAATGAGCAGTTCTTC.

This clone was recorded a few times. The genes are TRBV19 and TRBJ1-3; D may be TRBD1 (5 bases). Per the germline V gene, CDR1 is LNHDA and CDR2 is SQIVND (reference sequence). The CDR3 covers 14 residues. Trimming shortened V by 3 bases and J by 2 bases, and 8 bases separated the two germline ends. CDR3: CASSMTRAGNTIYF. The CDR3 DNA follows: TGTGCCAGTAGTATGACCAGGGCTGGAAACACCATATATTTT.

This chain uses TRBV5-1 with TRBJ2-3, with 7 bases aligning to TRBD1. V lost 4 bases, J lost 6 bases, and 8 bases stayed unmatched. Germline lookup yields CDR1 SGHRS and CDR2 YFSETQ. This CDR3 region has 14 residues. CDR3 nucleotides: TGCGCCAGCAGCAGAACAGGGGCGGAGGATACGCAGTATTTT. Protein product: CASSRTGAEDTQYF.

This chain links TRBV30 with TRBJ1-3; D call uncertain. V dropped 3 bases and J dropped 1 base, with 13 bases sitting between them. Looked up from germline, CDR1 is GTSNPN and CDR2 is SVGIG (reference sequence). The CDR3 spans 15 residues. In DNA form, the CDR3 reads TGTGCCTGGAGAGGTAGCCGGGGATCTGGAAACACCATATATTTT. As protein: CAWRGSRGSGNTIYF.

This chain links TRBV1 with TRBJ2-3; the table's D call of TRBD2 was not tested on the DNA. TRBV1 is shown as a pseudogene. This CDR3 has 16 residues. For the CDR3, the DNA is TGCACCAGCAGCCGGTCGGTAGATCTTTGGACAGATACGCAGTATTTT. Residues: CTSSRSVDLWTDTQYF.